Presented here are 4 T cell receptor beta chains from one specimen sequenced in a study of blood T cells in healthy people across ages. Next came a second PCR, run for about 7 to 12 cycles, which used a sample-barcoded 5' primer along with a J-beta primer mix. TCRdb itself ran the 5' RACE reads through MiXCR, one entry per CDR3 protein. The data hold some 550,000 distinct CDR3 sequences, with around 48% observed a single time. The sequenced sample consisted of blood. All receptors derive from an elderly man in good health.

A word on this clonotype: One end of the junction varies from germline; a read error may be responsible. V is TRBV7-9 and J is TRBJ2-7; D tentatively fits TRBD1 or TRBD2 (5 bases each). Germline loops: CDR1 SEHNR, CDR2 FQNEAQ (reference sequence). The CDR3 runs to 14 residues. CDR3 amino acids: CAGSRDGSSYEQYF. In nucleotides, the CDR3 is TGTGCCGGCAGCAGGGACGGTAGCTCCTACGAGCAGTACTTC.

About this clonotype itself: Likely a read error: the CDR3 ends without its conserved phenylalanine or tryptophan. The V call is TRBV6-1, the J call TRBJ2-5, with TRBD2 matching 9 bases. The CDR3 has 17 amino acids. Germline V lookup: CDR1 MNHNS, CDR2 SASEGT. V shed 2 bases, J shed 5 bases, and the junction held 12 bases outside the gene matches. Here the CDR3 reads CASSETGRGLAHETQYI. CDR3 nucleotides: TGTGCCAGCAGTGAAACGGGACGGGGACTAGCCCACGAGACCCAGTACATC.

This clonotype was observed a few times. The chain joins TRBV5-1 to TRBJ2-1; 10 bases are shared with TRBD1. Germline V gives CDR1 SGHRS, CDR2 YFSETQ. CDR3 length: 15 amino acids. V was pared by 0 bases and J by 7 bases, with 4 bases of the junction left unmatched. The CDR3 DNA reads TGCGCCAGCAGCTTGGTGGGACAGGGGATGAATGAGCAGTTCTTC. This gives the protein CASSLVGQGMNEQFF.

This chain links TRBV2 with TRBJ1-6; maybe TRBD1 (5 bases). The V end lost 6 bases, the J end lost 6 bases, and 12 bases lay between the germline ends. This CDR3 contains 14 residues. The germline V gene encodes CDR1 SNHLY and CDR2 FYNNEI. The CDR3 DNA is TGTGCCAGCAGCAGACAGTGGAGTAATTCACCCCTCCACTTT. This codes for CASSRQWSNSPLHF.